The T cell receptor (beta chain) described here comes from a study of blood T cells in healthy people across ages. CDR3 length equals 12 residues. Trimming removed 8 bases from V and 3 bases from J, with 9 bases in between. It was with a sample-barcoded 5' primer and a J-beta primer mix that a second PCR of about 7 to 12 cycles was run. Each CDR3 protein is one row after TCRdb ran MiXCR on the 5' RACE reads. The sample lists over a million distinct CDR3 sequences, 45% to 70% seen once, with roughly 6.3% in the top ten. This clonotype was seen more than once but under ten times. This sequence originates from a man in his late teens or twenties in good health. This rearrangement joins TRBV12-3 or TRBV12-4 to TRBJ2-3; D not resolved. Sequences were obtained from blood. Here the CDR3 reads CASRKETDTQYF. The CDR3 DNA is TGTGCCAGCCGGAAGGAGACAGATACGCAGTATTTT.